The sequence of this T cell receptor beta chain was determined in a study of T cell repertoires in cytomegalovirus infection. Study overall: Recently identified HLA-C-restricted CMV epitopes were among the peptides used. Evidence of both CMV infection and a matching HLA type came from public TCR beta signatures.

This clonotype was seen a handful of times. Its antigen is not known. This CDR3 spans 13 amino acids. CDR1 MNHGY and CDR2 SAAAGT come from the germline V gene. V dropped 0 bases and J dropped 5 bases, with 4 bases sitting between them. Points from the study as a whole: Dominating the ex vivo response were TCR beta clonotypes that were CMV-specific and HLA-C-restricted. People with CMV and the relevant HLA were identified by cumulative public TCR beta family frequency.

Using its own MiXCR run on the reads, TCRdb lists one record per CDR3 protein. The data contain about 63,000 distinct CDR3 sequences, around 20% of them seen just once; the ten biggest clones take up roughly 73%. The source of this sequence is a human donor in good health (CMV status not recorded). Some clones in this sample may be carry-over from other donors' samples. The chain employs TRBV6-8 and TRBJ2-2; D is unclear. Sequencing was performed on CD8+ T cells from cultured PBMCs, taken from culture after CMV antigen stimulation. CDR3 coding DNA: TGTGCCAGCAGTTACTCGCAAACCGGGGAGCTGTTTTTT. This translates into CASSYSQTGELFF.